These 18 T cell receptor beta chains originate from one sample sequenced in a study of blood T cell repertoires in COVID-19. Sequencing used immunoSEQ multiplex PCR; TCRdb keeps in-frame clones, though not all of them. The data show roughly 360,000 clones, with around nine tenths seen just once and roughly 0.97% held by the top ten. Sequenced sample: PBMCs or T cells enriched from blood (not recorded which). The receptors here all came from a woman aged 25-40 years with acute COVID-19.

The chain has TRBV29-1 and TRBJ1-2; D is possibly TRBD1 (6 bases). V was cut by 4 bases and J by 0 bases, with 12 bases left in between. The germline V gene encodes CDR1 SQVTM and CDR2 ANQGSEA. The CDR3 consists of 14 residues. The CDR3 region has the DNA TGCAGCGTTGCGCAGGGGATACCTAACTATGGCTACACCTTC. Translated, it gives CSVAQGIPNYGYTF.

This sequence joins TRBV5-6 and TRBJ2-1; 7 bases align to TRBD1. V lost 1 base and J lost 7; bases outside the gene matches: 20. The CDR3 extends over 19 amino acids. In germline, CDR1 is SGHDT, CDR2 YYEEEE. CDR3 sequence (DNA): TGTGCCAGCAGCTTGTCTACGGACAGGAGCCGCCGCCCTCCTAATGAGCAGTTCTTC. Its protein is CASSLSTDRSRRPPNEQFF.

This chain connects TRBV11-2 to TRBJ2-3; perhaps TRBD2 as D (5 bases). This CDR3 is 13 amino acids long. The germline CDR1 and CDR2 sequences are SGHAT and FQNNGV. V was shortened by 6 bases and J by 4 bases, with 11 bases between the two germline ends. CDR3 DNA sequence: TGTGCCAGCAGGACCGACGGGGCAGATACGCAGTATTTT. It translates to CASRTDGADTQYF.

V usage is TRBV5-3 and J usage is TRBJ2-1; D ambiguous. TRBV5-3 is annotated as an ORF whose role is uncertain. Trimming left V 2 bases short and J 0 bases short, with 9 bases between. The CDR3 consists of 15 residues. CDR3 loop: CARSFFRDSYNEQFF. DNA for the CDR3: TGTGCCAGAAGCTTCTTTCGAGACTCCTACAATGAGCAGTTCTTC.

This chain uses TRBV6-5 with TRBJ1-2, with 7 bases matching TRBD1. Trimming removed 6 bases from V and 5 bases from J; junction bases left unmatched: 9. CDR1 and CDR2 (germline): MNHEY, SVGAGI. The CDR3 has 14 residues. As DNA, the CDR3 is TGTGCCAGCAGCCTTGACAGGGTTGGTTATGGCTACACCTTC. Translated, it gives CASSLDRVGYGYTF.

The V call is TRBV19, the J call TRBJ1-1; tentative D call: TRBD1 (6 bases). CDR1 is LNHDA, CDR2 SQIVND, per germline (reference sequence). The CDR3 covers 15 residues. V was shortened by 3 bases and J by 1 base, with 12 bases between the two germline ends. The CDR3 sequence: CASSISGTQNTEAFF. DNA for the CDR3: TGTGCCAGTAGTATTAGTGGGACACAGAACACTGAAGCTTTCTTT. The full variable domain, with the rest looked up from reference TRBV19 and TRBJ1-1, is DGGITQSPKYLFRKEGQNVTLSCEQNLNHDAMYWYRQDPGQGLRLIYYSQIVNDFQKGDIAEGYSVSREKKESFPLTVTSAQKNPTAFYLCASSISGTQNTEAFFGQGTRLTVV.

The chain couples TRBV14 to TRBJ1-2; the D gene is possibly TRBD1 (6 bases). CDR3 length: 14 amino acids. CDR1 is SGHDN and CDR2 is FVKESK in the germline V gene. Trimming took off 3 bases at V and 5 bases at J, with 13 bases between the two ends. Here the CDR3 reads CASSQGHPSYGYTF. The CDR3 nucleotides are TGTGCCAGCAGCCAGGGACACCCATCATATGGCTACACCTTC.

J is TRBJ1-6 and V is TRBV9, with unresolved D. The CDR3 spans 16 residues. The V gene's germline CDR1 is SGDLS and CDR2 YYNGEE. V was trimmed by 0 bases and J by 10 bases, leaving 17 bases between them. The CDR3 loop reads CASSVAGALSGSPLHF. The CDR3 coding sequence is TGTGCCAGCAGCGTAGCAGGTGCCCTTAGCGGCTCACCCCTCCACTTT.

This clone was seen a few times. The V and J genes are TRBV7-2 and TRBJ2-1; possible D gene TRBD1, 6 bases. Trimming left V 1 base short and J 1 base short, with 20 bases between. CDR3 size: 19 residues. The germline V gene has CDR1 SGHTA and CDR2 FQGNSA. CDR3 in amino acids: CASSLVEAHVGGSYNEQFF. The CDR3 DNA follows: TGTGCCAGCAGCTTAGTCGAGGCCCACGTAGGGGGTTCCTACAATGAGCAGTTCTTC.

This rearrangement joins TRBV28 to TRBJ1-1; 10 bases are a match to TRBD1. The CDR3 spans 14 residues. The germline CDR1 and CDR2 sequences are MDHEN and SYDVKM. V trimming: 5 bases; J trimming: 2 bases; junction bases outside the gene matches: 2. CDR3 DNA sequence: TGTGCCAGCAGTACGACAGGGGGCAACACTGAAGCTTTCTTT. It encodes CASSTTGGNTEAFF.

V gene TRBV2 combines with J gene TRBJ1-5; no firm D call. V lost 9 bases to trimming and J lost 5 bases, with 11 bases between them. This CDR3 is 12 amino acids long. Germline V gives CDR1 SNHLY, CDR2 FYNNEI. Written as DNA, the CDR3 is TGTGCCAGTTCTCTGGGAGATCAGCCCCAGCATTTT. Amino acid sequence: CASSLGDQPQHF. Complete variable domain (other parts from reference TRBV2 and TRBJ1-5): EPEVTQTPSHQVTQMGQEVILRCVPISNHLYFYWYRQILGQKVEFLVSFYNNEISEKSEIFDDQFSVERPDGSNFTLKIRSTKLEDSAMYFCASSLGDQPQHFGDGTRLSIL.

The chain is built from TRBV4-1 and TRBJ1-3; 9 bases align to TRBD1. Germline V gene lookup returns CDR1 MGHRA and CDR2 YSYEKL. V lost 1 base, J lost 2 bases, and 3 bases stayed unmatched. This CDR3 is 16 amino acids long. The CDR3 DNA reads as TGCGCCAGCAGCCAAGGACAGGGGGTTACTGGAAACACCATATATTTT. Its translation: CASSQGQGVTGNTIYF.

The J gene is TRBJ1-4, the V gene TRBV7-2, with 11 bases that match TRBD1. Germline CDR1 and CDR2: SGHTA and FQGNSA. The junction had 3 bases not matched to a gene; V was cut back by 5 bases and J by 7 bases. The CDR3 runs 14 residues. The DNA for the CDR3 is TGTGCCAGCAGCGGACAGGGGGCGCTTGAAAAACTGTTTTTT. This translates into CASSGQGALEKLFF.

As DNA, the CDR3 is TGTGCCACCAGTGATCCGACTAGCGGGGCCAATGAGCAGTTCTTC. Its protein is CATSDPTSGANEQFF. The chain combines TRBV24-1 with TRBJ2-1, with 11 bases identical to TRBD2. The J segment lost 6 bases and the V segment lost 3 bases, leaving 3 bases of the junction unmatched. CDR3 length: 15 amino acids. The germline V gene has CDR1 KGHDR and CDR2 SFDVKD.

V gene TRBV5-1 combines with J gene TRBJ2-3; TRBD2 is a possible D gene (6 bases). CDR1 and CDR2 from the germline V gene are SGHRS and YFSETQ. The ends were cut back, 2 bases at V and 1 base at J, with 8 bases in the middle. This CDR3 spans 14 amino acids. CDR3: CASSLSGGTDTQYF. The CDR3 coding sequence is TGCGCCAGCAGCTTATCGGGGGGCACAGATACGCAGTATTTT.

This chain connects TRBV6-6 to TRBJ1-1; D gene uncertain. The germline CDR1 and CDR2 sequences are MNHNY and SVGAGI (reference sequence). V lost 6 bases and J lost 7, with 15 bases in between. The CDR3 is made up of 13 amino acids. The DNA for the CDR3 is TGTGCCAGCAGGTCTGACTCGGTTGGTGAAGCTTTCTTT. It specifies CASRSDSVGEAFF.

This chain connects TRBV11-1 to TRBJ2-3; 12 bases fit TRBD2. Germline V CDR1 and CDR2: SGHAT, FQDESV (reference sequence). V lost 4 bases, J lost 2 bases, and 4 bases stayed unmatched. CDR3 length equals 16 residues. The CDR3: CASSSWTSGDTDTQYF. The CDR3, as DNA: TGTGCCAGCAGCTCCTGGACTAGCGGGGACACAGATACGCAGTATTTT.

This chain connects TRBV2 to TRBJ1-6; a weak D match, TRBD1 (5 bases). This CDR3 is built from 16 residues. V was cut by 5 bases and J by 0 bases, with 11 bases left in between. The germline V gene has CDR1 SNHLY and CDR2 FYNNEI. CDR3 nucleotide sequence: TGTGCCAGCAGTCCCACCGGGGGCTCCTATAATTCACCCCTCCACTTT. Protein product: CASSPTGGSYNSPLHF.